Below, 2 T cell receptor beta chains from the same sample are listed, as sequenced in a study of blood T cells in healthy people across ages. A sample-barcoded 5' primer and a J-beta primer mix were used in a second PCR of roughly 6 to 11 cycles. TCRdb re-analysed the 5' RACE reads in MiXCR, keeping a single row per CDR3 protein. The table lists about 1.5 million distinct CDR3 sequences, around 40% of them singletons. The sequenced sample was blood. All receptors derive from a woman aged 18-30 years in good health.

The CDR3 sequence: CASSLAGLQGYEQFF. DNA of the CDR3: TGCGCCAGCAGCTTGGCGGGCCTACAGGGCTATGAGCAGTTCTTC. This rearrangement joins TRBV5-1 to TRBJ2-1; D possibly corresponds to TRBD1 (6 bases). The V gene lost 0 bases and the J gene lost 8 bases, with 15 bases spanning the gap. The germline V gene has CDR1 SGHRS and CDR2 YFSETQ. This CDR3 has 15 amino acids.

This chain links TRBV3-1 with TRBJ1-6; D gene uncertain. The CDR3 contains 12 residues. V was shortened by 9 bases and J by 9 bases, with 12 bases between the two germline ends. CDR1 and CDR2 (germline): LGHDT, YNNKEL (reference sequence). The CDR3 spells CASSHRSSPLHF. The CDR3 bases are TGTGCCAGTTCCCATAGATCTTCACCCCTCCACTTT. The whole variable domain, remainder taken from reference TRBV3-1 and TRBJ1-6, is DTAVSQTPKYLVTQMGNDKSIKCEQNLGHDTMYWYKQDSKKFLKIMFSYNNKELIINETVPNRFSPKSPDKAHLNLHINSLELGDSAVYFCASSHRSSPLHFGNGTRLTVT.